This T cell receptor (beta chain) was recorded in a study of blood T cell repertoires in COVID-19. Study-wide context: Donors in the United States, Italy and Spain gave samples during acute or convalescent COVID-19. Sources were T cells, B-cell-depleted T cells, or PBMCs; the material itself was cDNA or gDNA.

The CDR3 spans 15 residues. Germline assignment: CDR1 MNHEY and CDR2 SVGAGI. V lost 6 bases to trimming and J lost 4 bases; unmatched junction nucleotides: 12. Methods used by the authors: The authors estimated nucleated cell counts from reference gene primer amplification. Sequencing was performed with immunoSEQ multiplex PCR; in TCRdb, only in-frame clones are kept and a portion is missing. V and J calls and clone size come straight from that table; D and trimming were deduced from the DNA. The repertoire has fewer than 150,000 clones, approximately 85% of them found once; the top ten carry roughly 4%.

Sequencing was done on a sample of peripheral blood. The J gene is TRBJ2-7, the V gene TRBV6-5, with 7 bases matching TRBD2. The origin of this receptor is a human donor in a cohort sampled during active COVID-19. CDR3 sequence reads: CASRTGVGLPYEQYV. DNA for the CDR3: TGTGCCAGCAGGACGGGTGTGGGACTACCGTACGAGCAGTACGTC.